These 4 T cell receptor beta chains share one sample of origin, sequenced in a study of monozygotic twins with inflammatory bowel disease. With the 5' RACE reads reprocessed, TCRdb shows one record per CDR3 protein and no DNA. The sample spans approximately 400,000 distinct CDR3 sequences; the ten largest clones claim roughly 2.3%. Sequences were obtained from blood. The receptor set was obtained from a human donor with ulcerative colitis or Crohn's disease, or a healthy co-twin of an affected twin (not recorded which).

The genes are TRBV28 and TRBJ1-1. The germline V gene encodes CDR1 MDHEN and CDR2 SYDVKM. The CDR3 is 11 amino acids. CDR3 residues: CASRVTTEAFF.

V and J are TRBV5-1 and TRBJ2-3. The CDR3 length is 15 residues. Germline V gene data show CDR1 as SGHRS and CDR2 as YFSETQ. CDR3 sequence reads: CASSPDNYLTDTQYF.

This CDR3 reads CASSYSSVGAYNEQFF. The V gene is TRBV6-5, the J gene TRBJ2-1; no DNA is available, so the TRBD1 call from TCRdb remains unchecked. Per the germline V gene, CDR1 is MNHEY and CDR2 is SVGAGI. The CDR3 spans 16 residues.

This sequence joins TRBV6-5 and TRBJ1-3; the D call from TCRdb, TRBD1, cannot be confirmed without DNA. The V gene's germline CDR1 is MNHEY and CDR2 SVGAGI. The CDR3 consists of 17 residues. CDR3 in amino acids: CASSYSGQGTGGNTIYF.